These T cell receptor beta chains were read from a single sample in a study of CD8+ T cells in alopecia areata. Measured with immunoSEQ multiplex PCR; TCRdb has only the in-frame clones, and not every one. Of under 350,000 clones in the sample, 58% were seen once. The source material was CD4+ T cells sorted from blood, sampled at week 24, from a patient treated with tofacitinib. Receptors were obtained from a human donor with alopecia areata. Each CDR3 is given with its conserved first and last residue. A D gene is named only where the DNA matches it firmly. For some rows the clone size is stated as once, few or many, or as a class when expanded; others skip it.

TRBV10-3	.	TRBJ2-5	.	CAISEKPSNQETQYF	TGTGCCATCAGTGAGAAGCCCTCTAATCAAGAGACCCAGTACTTC
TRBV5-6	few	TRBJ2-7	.	CASSLRIGGPYTDEQYF	TGTGCCAGCAGCTTGCGGATCGGGGGCCCCTATACTGACGAGCAGTACTTC
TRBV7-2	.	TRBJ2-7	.	CASSLSGSDSYEQYF	TGTGCCAGCAGCTTATCTGGTAGCGACTCCTACGAGCAGTACTTC
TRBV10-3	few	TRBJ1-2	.	CAISESTGGTYGYTF	TGTGCCATCAGTGAGTCGACAGGAGGGACCTATGGCTACACCTTC
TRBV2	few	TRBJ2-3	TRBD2	CATAGDLTDTQYF	TGTGCCACTGCGGGGGACCTCACAGATACGCAGTATTTT
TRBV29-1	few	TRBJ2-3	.	CSLGGDTQYF	TGCAGCTTAGGGGGAGATACGCAGTATTTT
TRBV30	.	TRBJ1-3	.	CAWSVLIGQSGNTIYF	TGTGCCTGGAGTGTACTCATTGGACAGAGTGGAAACACCATATATTTT
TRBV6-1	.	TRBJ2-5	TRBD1	CASSDGTVVGTQYF	TGTGCCAGCAGTGACGGGACAGTCGTTGGGACCCAGTACTTC
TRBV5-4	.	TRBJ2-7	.	CASSLDSPYEQYF	TGTGCCAGCAGCTTGGATAGCCCCTACGAGCAGTACTTC
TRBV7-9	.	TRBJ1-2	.	CASSDQGNGYTF	TGTGCCAGCAGCGACCAGGGAAATGGCTACACCTTC
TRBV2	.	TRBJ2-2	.	CASNPGNTGELFF	TGTGCCAGCAACCCAGGAAACACCGGGGAGCTGTTTTTT
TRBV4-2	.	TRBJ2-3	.	CASRAPTDTQYF	TGTGCCAGCAGGGCCCCCACAGATACGCAGTATTTT
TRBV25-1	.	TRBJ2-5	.	CASSAPSTGRGTQYF	TGTGCCAGCAGTGCCCCTTCGACAGGAAGAGGGACCCAGTACTTC
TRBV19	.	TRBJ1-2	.	CASRLTDGYTF	TGTGCCAGTCGACTCACCGATGGCTACACCTTC
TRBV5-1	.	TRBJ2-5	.	CASRSGRAQETQYF	TGCGCCAGCAGATCCGGCAGAGCCCAAGAGACCCAGTACTTC
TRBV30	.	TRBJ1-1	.	CAWSVRDTEAFF	TGTGCCTGGAGTGTCCGGGACACTGAAGCTTTCTTT
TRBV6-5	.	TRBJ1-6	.	CASSYVGALGKPLHF	TGTGCCAGCAGTTATGTAGGGGCCTTAGGAAAACCCCTCCACTTT